The 11 T cell receptor beta chains presented below share a single source sample, sequenced in a study of cytomegalovirus exposure and HLA in healthy donors listed by TCRdb under 2017. Library prep was done by the immunoSEQ multiplex PCR assay. A mixture of 60 forward primers for TCR Vbeta segments and 13 reverse primers for TCR Jbeta segments was used in the multiplex PCR. Not all clones reach the TCRdb copy of this immuneACCESS table, which keeps in-frame sequences only. Checked studies attribute under half of the gap to unresolved V genes and leave the rest unexplained. This sample has under 200,000 clones in its table, and roughly 80% of those were observed once. The ten largest clones capture 7% to 9% of the sample. Input material: PBMCs. The origin of the receptors is a male donor in good health and CMV-seropositive.

This clone was counted between two and nine times. V is TRBV19 and J is TRBJ1-1; D unresolved. The CDR3 runs to 15 residues. With 4 bases removed from V and 6 bases from J, the gap between germline ends came to 18 bases. The germline V gene has CDR1 LNHDA and CDR2 SQIVND (reference sequence). DNA of the CDR3: TGTGCCAGTAGTAGCCCGATTGGGTTGAGCGCTGAAGCTTTCTTT. The encoded protein is CASSSPIGLSAEAFF.

The sample holds a few counts of this clone. V gene TRBV19 combines with J gene TRBJ2-1, with 10 bases identical to TRBD2. The V gene end was trimmed by 4 bases and the J gene end by 8 bases; junction bases not matched to a gene: 8. This CDR3 comprises 15 residues. Germline V gene sequence: CDR1 LNHDA, CDR2 SQIVND (reference sequence). The DNA for the CDR3 is TGTGCCAGTAGTACGGGACTAGCGATTGGGTATGAGCAGTTCTTC. Translation: CASSTGLAIGYEQFF.

The chain carries TRBV28 and TRBJ2-3, with 8 bases fitting TRBD2. Per the germline V gene, CDR1 is MDHEN and CDR2 is SYDVKM. This CDR3 is 16 amino acids long. The V gene end was trimmed by 6 bases and the J gene end by 5 bases; junction bases not matched to a gene: 13. The CDR3 DNA reads TGTGCCAGCAGCTCCCCCGGGACTAGATCAAGAGATACGCAGTATTTT. Its protein is CASSSPGTRSRDTQYF.

This sequence joins TRBV5-5 and TRBJ2-2; 8 positions match TRBD1. CDR1 is SGHKS, CDR2 YYEKEE, per germline (reference sequence). Germline trimming cut 3 bases from V and 1 base from J; bases unmatched to any gene: 2. The CDR3 sequence is 15 residues long. The CDR3 loop is CASSWDRMNTGELFF. The CDR3 DNA reads as TGTGCCAGCAGCTGGGACAGGATGAACACCGGGGAGCTGTTTTTT.

The rearrangement links TRBV10-1 to TRBJ2-3; 7 bases fit TRBD1. The CDR3 sequence is 15 residues long. Germline V gives CDR1 WNHNN, CDR2 SYGVQD (reference sequence). J gave up 2 bases and V 5 bases, and 7 bases lay outside the gene matches. For the CDR3, the DNA is TGCGCCAGCAGTCCAGGGGGTAGCATCACAGATACGCAGTATTTT. Amino acids: CASSPGGSITDTQYF.

This clone was picked up one time. This chain joins TRBV7-2 and TRBJ2-7, with D maybe TRBD1 (5 bases). The CDR3 extends over 15 amino acids. V lost 3 bases, J lost 1 base, and 13 bases lay in between. Per the germline V gene, CDR1 is SGHTA and CDR2 is FQGNSA. The CDR3 loop is CASSFSNRFSYEQYF. DNA for the CDR3: TGTGCCAGCAGCTTCTCCAACAGGTTTTCCTACGAGCAGTACTTC.

The J gene is TRBJ2-7, the V gene TRBV7-6, with D maybe TRBD2 (7 bases). V gave up 5 bases and J gave up 7 bases, with 15 bases separating them. This CDR3 contains 13 residues. The germline gives CDR1 SGHVS, CDR2 FNYEAQ. In DNA form, the CDR3 reads TGTGCCAGCAGCGAGACGGGGGGCCGGGAGCAGTACTTC. Encoded protein: CASSETGGREQYF.

The V call is TRBV30, the J call TRBJ2-6; D is undetermined. Germline V gene data show CDR1 as GTSNPN and CDR2 as SVGIG (reference sequence). The CDR3 sequence is 16 residues long. Trimming stripped 1 base from V and 0 bases from J, with 10 bases between. The DNA for the CDR3 is TGTGCCTGGAGTGCGGTTTCCCTCTCTGGGGCCAACGTCCTGACTTTC. It is translated as CAWSAVSLSGANVLTF.

This clone was picked up one time. The chain joins TRBV10-3 to TRBJ2-5, with 10 bases aligning to TRBD2. V was pared by 1 base and J by 1 base, with 3 bases of the junction left unmatched. Germline V CDR1 and CDR2: ENHRY, SYGVKD. The CDR3 contains 16 residues. Here the CDR3 reads CAISEFQREGQETQYF. Written as DNA, the CDR3 is TGTGCCATCAGTGAGTTCCAGCGGGAGGGCCAAGAGACCCAGTACTTC.

The count of this clone is one. The chain joins TRBV7-9 to TRBJ2-5; weak D call: TRBD2 (6 bases). Germline loops: CDR1 SEHNR, CDR2 FQNEAQ (reference sequence). There are 13 residues in the CDR3. V was shortened by 2 bases and J by 4 bases, with 8 bases between the two germline ends. The CDR3 here is CASSLLGGETQYF. Written as DNA, the CDR3 is TGTGCCAGCAGCTTACTCGGGGGAGAGACCCAGTACTTC.

As for this clone: Compared with germline, one end of the junction differs, possibly owing to a read error. The J gene is TRBJ2-6, the V gene TRBV5-8; 7 nucleotides match TRBD1. Germline V gene sequence: CDR1 SGHTS, CDR2 YDEGEE. The CDR3 runs 17 residues. The CDR3 nucleotides read TGTGCCAGCAGCCCCGGGACAGTCGTGGGTAGGGCCAACGGCCTGACTTTC. It encodes CASSPGTVVGRANGLTF.